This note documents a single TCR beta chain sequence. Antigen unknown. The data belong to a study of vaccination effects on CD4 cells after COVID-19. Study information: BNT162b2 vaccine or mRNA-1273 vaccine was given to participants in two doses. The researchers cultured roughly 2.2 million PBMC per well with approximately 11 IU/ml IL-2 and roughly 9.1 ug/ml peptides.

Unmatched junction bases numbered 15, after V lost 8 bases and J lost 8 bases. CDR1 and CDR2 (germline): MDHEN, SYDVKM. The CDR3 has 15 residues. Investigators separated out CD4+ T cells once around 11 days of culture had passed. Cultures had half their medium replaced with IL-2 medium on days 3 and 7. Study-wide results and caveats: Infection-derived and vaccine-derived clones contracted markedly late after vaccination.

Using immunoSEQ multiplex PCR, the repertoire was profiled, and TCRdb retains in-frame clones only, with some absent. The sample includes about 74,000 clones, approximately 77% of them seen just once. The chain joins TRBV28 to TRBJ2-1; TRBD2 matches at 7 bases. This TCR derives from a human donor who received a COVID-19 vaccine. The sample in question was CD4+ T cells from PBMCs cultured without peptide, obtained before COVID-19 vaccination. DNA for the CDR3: TGTGCCAGCCTGGGGGGGGAAGGGATTGCCTATGAGCAGTTCTTC. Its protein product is CASLGGEGIAYEQFF.